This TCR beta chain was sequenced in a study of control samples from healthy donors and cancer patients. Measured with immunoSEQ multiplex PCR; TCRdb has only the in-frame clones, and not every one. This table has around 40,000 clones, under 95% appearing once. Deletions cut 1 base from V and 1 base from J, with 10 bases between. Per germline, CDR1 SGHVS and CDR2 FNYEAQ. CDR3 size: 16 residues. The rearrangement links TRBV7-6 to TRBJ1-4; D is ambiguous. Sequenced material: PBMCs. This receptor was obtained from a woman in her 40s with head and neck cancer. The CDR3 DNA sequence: TGTGCCAGCAGCTTAGGGATAGGGATAACTAATGAAAAACTGTTTTTT. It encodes CASSLGIGITNEKLFF.